The 18 T cell receptor beta chains in this list originate from one sample, sequenced in a study of cytomegalovirus exposure and HLA in healthy donors. Sequencing used immunoSEQ multiplex PCR; TCRdb keeps in-frame clones, though not all of them. The sample records roughly 77,000 clones, 90% to 95% being singletons. The source material was PBMCs. The receptors come from a woman aged 18 to 35 in good health and CMV-seronegative.

This rearrangement joins TRBV19 to TRBJ1-1; 7 bases align to TRBD1. Looked up from germline, CDR1 is LNHDA and CDR2 is SQIVND (reference sequence). The CDR3 runs to 14 residues. The V gene end was trimmed by 4 bases and the J gene end by 3 bases; junction bases not matched to a gene: 5. The CDR3 DNA follows: TGTGCCAGTAGTAAGGGACAGACAGACACTGAAGCTTTCTTT. Its translation: CASSKGQTDTEAFF.

J is TRBJ2-5 and V is TRBV7-2; TRBD1 aligns across 8 bases. Germline-derived CDR1 and CDR2 are SGHTA and FQGNSA. The V and J ends lost 4 bases and 5 bases, in that order; junction bases with no gene match: 9. This CDR3 region has 15 residues. CDR3 protein: CASSSQQGARETQYF. The CDR3 DNA is TGTGCCAGCAGCTCCCAGCAGGGGGCTCGGGAGACCCAGTACTTC. Together with reference TRBV7-2 and TRBJ2-5, the CDR3 gives the full variable domain: GAGVSQSPSNKVTEKGKDVELRCDPISGHTALYWYRQSLGQGLEFLIYFQGNSAPDKSGLPSDRFSAERTGGSVSTLTIQRTQQEDSAVYLCASSSQQGARETQYFGPGTRLLVL.

The CDR3 is CASSPPGLAGLYEQYF. The CDR3 DNA reads TGTGCCAGCTCACCACCCGGACTAGCGGGGTTATACGAGCAGTACTTC. The chain has TRBV18 and TRBJ2-7, with TRBD2 matching over 12 bases. V lost 0 bases and J lost 4; bases outside the gene matches: 4. The CDR3 contains 16 residues. Germline V gene sequence: CDR1 KGHSH, CDR2 LQKENI.

The chain couples TRBV5-4 to TRBJ1-3, with D hard to call. The CDR3 covers 16 residues. From germline, CDR1 is SGHNT and CDR2 YYREEE (reference sequence). V was shortened by 1 base and J by 0 bases, with 11 bases between the two germline ends. CDR3 residues: CASSLLARISGNTIYF. The DNA of the CDR3 is TGTGCCAGCAGCTTGCTAGCTAGAATCTCTGGAAACACCATATATTTT.

This clone came up once. The chain employs TRBV6-1 and TRBJ1-2; D is possibly TRBD1 (5 bases). V shed 1 base and J shed 5 bases, with 5 bases lying between them. The CDR3 has 12 residues. Per germline, CDR1 MNHNS and CDR2 SASEGT. The CDR3 sequence is CASSEGTYGYTF. CDR3 nucleotides: TGTGCCAGCAGTGAAGGGACATATGGCTACACCTTC.

DNA for the CDR3: TGTGCCAGCAGCGTCGAGAGAGCGGGAGGGTCCTACAATGAGCAGTTCTTC. This sequence encodes CASSVERAGGSYNEQFF. This rearrangement joins TRBV9 to TRBJ2-1; 10 nucleotides match TRBD2. The V and J ends lost 2 bases and 1 base, in that order; junction bases with no gene match: 6. CDR3 length: 17 amino acids. The germline V gene has CDR1 SGDLS and CDR2 YYNGEE. The entire variable domain, with the rest obtained from reference TRBV9 and TRBJ2-1, is as follows: DSGVTQTPKHLITATGQRVTLRCSPRSGDLSVYWYQQSLDQGLQFLIQYYNGEERAKGNILERFSAQQFPDLHSELNLSSLELGDSALYFCASSVERAGGSYNEQFFGPGTRLTVL.

This clone is deemed medium-sized. The chain employs TRBV6-4 and TRBJ2-3; a possible D gene is TRBD2 (6 bases). This CDR3 comprises 14 residues. V gave up 2 bases and J gave up 0 bases, with 6 bases separating them. Germline-derived CDR1 and CDR2 are MRHNA and SNTAGT. The CDR3 DNA reads TGTGCCAGCAGTGACAGCGGGAGCACAGATACGCAGTATTTT. Translation gives CASSDSGSTDTQYF.

Of note for this clone: Here the CDR3 omits its conserved ending phenylalanine or tryptophan, so a read error is the likely source. The limits of the CDR3 on the DNA are not certain, so only TCRdb's listed CDR3 is given. The chain is built from TRBV11-1 and TRBJ2-7; the DNA was not compared with TRBD2, the D call given in the table. With termini counted, the CDR3 has 15 amino acids. CDR1 is SGHAT, CDR2 FQDESV, per germline (reference sequence). CDR3: CASSSKRATSGGADL.

The gene calls are TRBV19 and TRBJ2-2, with TRBD1 as a possible D gene (6 bases). Trimming shortened V by 6 bases and J by 6 bases, and 14 bases separated the two germline ends. In germline, CDR1 is LNHDA, CDR2 SQIVND (reference sequence). This CDR3 comprises 14 residues. The DNA for the CDR3 is TGTGCCAGTAGGGGACAAACCGGACCCGGGGAGCTGTTTTTT. This sequence encodes CASRGQTGPGELFF.

The gene calls are TRBV27 and TRBJ1-4; 8 nucleotides align to TRBD1. CDR3 length: 14 amino acids. Germline assignment: CDR1 MNHEY and CDR2 SMNVEV (reference sequence). The junction had 4 bases not matched to a gene; V was cut back by 7 bases and J by 3 bases. Written as DNA, the CDR3 is TGTGCCAGCAAGCAGACAGGGGCTAATGAAAAACTGTTTTTT. Translated, it gives CASKQTGANEKLFF.

The chain is built from TRBV7-9 and TRBJ1-2; 7 positions match TRBD1. The CDR3 loop spans 12 amino acids. Per the germline V gene, CDR1 is SEHNR and CDR2 is FQNEAQ (reference sequence). The ends lost 5 bases at V and 7 bases at J; junction bases unmatched: 4. CDR3 loop: CASSDRDRGYTF. For the CDR3, the DNA is TGTGCCAGCAGCGACAGGGATCGTGGCTACACCTTC.

V is TRBV18 and J is TRBJ2-5; 11 bases match TRBD2. Germline values: CDR1 KGHSH, CDR2 LQKENI. V lost 5 bases and J lost 3; bases outside the gene matches: 2. The CDR3 length is 14 residues. The CDR3 here is CASSISGREETQYF. In DNA form, the CDR3 reads TGTGCCAGCTCAATTAGCGGGAGGGAAGAGACCCAGTACTTC.

The chain couples TRBV5-5 to TRBJ1-2; 10 bases are a match to TRBD1. This CDR3 spans 13 amino acids. Germline trimming cut 4 bases from V and 5 bases from J; bases unmatched to any gene: 2. Germline CDR1 is SGHKS and CDR2 is YYEKEE (reference sequence). The chain's CDR3 is CASSKDRGYGYTF. CDR3 nucleotides: TGTGCCAGCAGCAAGGACAGGGGGTATGGCTACACCTTC.

The V call is TRBV27, the J call TRBJ2-7, with D possibly matching TRBD2 (5 bases). The V gene's germline CDR1 is MNHEY and CDR2 SMNVEV (reference sequence). This CDR3 has 13 residues. V lost 8 bases, J lost 4 bases, and 15 bases lay in between. CDR3: CASRDLREYEQYF. CDR3 sequence (DNA): TGTGCCAGCCGGGATTTGAGGGAATACGAGCAGTACTTC.

This chain uses TRBV10-3 with TRBJ2-1, with 15 bases lining up with TRBD2. V lost 4 bases, J lost 8 bases, and 6 bases stayed unmatched. Germline CDR1 reads ENHRY; CDR2 reads SYGVKD. The CDR3 has 16 amino acids. The CDR3 protein is CAISGAGTSGGYEQFF. The CDR3 bases are TGTGCCATCAGTGGGGCCGGGACTAGCGGGGGGTATGAGCAGTTCTTC.

V is TRBV19 and J is TRBJ1-1; 9 bases line up with TRBD1. This CDR3 has 12 amino acids. The V segment lost 9 bases and the J segment 4 bases; nucleotides outside the gene matches: 3. From germline, CDR1 is LNHDA and CDR2 SQIVND (reference sequence). Here the CDR3 DNA reads TGTGCCAGCCGACAGGGGGGCACTGAAGCTTTCTTT. Translation gives CASRQGGTEAFF.

The rearrangement joins TRBV6-5 to TRBJ2-2, with 10 bases fitting TRBD2. The CDR3 is 15 residues long. CDR1 is MNHEY and CDR2 is SVGAGI in the germline V gene. Unmatched junction bases numbered 8, after V lost 7 bases and J lost 6 bases. CDR3 DNA: TGTGCCAGCATATCTAGCGGGAGAAGTTCCGGGGAGCTGTTTTTT. It translates to CASISSGRSSGELFF.

The V gene is TRBV5-1, the J gene TRBJ2-1, with 11 bases fitting TRBD2. The V gene's germline CDR1 is SGHRS and CDR2 YFSETQ. The CDR3 runs 16 residues. Trimming removed 2 bases from V and 2 bases from J; junction bases left unmatched: 3. The DNA of the CDR3 is TGCGCCAGCAGCTTAACTAGCGGGAGCCCCTACAATGAGCAGTTCTTC. This gives the protein CASSLTSGSPYNEQFF.